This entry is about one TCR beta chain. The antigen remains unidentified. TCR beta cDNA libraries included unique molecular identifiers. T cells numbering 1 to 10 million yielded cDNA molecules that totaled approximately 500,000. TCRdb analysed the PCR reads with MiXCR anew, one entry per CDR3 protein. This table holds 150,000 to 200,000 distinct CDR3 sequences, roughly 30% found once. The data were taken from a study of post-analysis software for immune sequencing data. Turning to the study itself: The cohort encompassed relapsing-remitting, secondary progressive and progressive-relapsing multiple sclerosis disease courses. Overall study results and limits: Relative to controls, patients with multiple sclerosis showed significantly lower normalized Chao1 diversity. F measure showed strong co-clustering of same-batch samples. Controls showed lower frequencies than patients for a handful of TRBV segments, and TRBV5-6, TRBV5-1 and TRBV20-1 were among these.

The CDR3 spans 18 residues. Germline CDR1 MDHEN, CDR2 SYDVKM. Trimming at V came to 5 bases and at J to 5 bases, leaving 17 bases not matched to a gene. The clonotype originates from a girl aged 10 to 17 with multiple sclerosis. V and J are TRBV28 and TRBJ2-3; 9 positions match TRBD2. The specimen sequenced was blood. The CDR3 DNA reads TGTGCCAGCAGTCCCCGAATCTGGGGGGCGGGAGGGGAAGATACGCAGTATTTT. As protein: CASSPRIWGAGGEDTQYF.